The rows below give T cell receptor beta chains drawn from one sample of a study of cytomegalovirus exposure and HLA in healthy donors. The protocol was immunoSEQ multiplex PCR, while the TCRdb copy is restricted to in-frame clones and leaves out a portion. The repertoire table contains about 34,000 clones. The specimen was PBMCs. These receptors all come from a woman aged 40 to 55 in good health and CMV-seropositive. CDR3s include the opening cysteine and the closing phenylalanine or tryptophan. The order of the fields is CDR3 DNA, CDR3 protein, V gene, D gene, J gene. D genes are given only for firm matches.

TGTGCCTGGAGTGTACAGCGGGAGGGGGAGCAGTTCTTC,CAWSVQREGEQFF,TRBV30,TRBD2,TRBJ2-1
TGTGCCAGTCGGGGGGGCGGGAGATATGAGCAGTTCTTC,CASRGGGRYEQFF,TRBV6-5,TRBD2,TRBJ2-1
TGTGCCAGCAGCCGAGGGGGGGATGAGCAGTTCTTC,CASSRGGDEQFF,TRBV7-9,-,TRBJ2-1
TGTGCCAGCAGTTCCAGACAGGACACCTACGAGCAGTACTTC,CASSSRQDTYEQYF,TRBV5-4,-,TRBJ2-7
TGTGCCAGCAGTGACCCGACAGGATACACTGAAGCTTTCTTT,CASSDPTGYTEAFF,TRBV6-1,-,TRBJ1-1
TGTGCCAGCTCACCATACCAGAATAGCAATCAGCCCCAGCATTTT,CASSPYQNSNQPQHF,TRBV18,-,TRBJ1-5
TGTGCCAGCCGACGTGGGACTTCGGGCACAGATACGCAGTATTTT,CASRRGTSGTDTQYF,TRBV2,-,TRBJ2-3
TGCGCCAGCAGCTTGGGGACTAGCACAGATACGCAGTATTTT,CASSLGTSTDTQYF,TRBV5-1,-,TRBJ2-3
TGTGCCAGCGAGAGGCAGCCGAACACTGAAGCTTTCTTT,CASERQPNTEAFF,TRBV6-5,-,TRBJ1-1
TGTGCCAGCAGTTTATATGACAGGGGGCCTTTCTTT,CASSLYDRGPFF,TRBV28,TRBD1,TRBJ1-1
TGCGCCAGCAGACGAAGAGACAGAGATGGATTCACCGGGGAGCTGTTTTTT,CASRRRDRDGFTGELFF,TRBV23-1,-,TRBJ2-2
TGTGCCAGCAGTGTTTTGACTAGCGGGAGACTTCCTTTAAGCACAGATACGCAGTATTTT,CASSVLTSGRLPLSTDTQYF,TRBV6-1,TRBD2,TRBJ2-3
TGTGCCAGCAGCTCTAGCCCAGGGGGGATTAACGAGCAGTACTTC,CASSSSPGGINEQYF,TRBV7-6,-,TRBJ2-7
TGTGCCAGCAGCTTCTGGACAGGGGTGCGAGATACGCAGTATTTT,CASSFWTGVRDTQYF,TRBV7-9,TRBD1,TRBJ2-3
TGTGCCAGCAGTTTATCTAGGACAGGCACCTACGAGCAGTACTTC,CASSLSRTGTYEQYF,TRBV27,TRBD1,TRBJ2-7
TGTGCCTGGAGTGAGCGCCCGGGGCGGGAGTTGGGGCAGTTCTTC,CAWSERPGRELGQFF,TRBV30,TRBD2,TRBJ2-1
TGTGCCAGCAGCGCTAATACAGATACGCAGTATTTT,CASSANTDTQYF,TRBV9,-,TRBJ2-3
TGTGCCAGCAGCTTGGAGAGGGGAGGTGAAAAACTGTTTTTT,CASSLERGGEKLFF,TRBV5-4,-,TRBJ1-4
TGTGCCAGCAGCGTAAGCCCTAGTGTGGATACGCAGTATTTT,CASSVSPSVDTQYF,TRBV9,-,TRBJ2-3
TGTGCCAGCAGTTCACTAGCGGGAGGGCCCGACAATGAGCAGTTCTTC,CASSSLAGGPDNEQFF,TRBV28,TRBD2,TRBJ2-1
TGTGCCAGCAGCTTGCCTAGCGGGAGTAAAGAGACCCAGTACTTC,CASSLPSGSKETQYF,TRBV5-4,TRBD2,TRBJ2-5
TGTGCCAGCAGCCGTTCTACGGAGACCCAGTACTTC,CASSRSTETQYF,TRBV7-9,-,TRBJ2-5
TGTGCCAGCAGCTTGGGCATCACGCGTGGGGCCAACGTCCTGACTTTC,CASSLGITRGANVLTF,TRBV11-2,-,TRBJ2-6
TGTGCCAGTAGCGCCCTTAGCCTCTCCTACGAGCAGTACTTC,CASSALSLSYEQYF,TRBV19,-,TRBJ2-7
TGCGCCAGCAGCCCGGGGGACAGGGGGCTGATGAACACTGAAGCTTTCTTT,CASSPGDRGLMNTEAFF,TRBV5-1,TRBD1,TRBJ1-1
TGTGCCAGCAGCGTAACTAGCGGGAGCGAGCAGTACTTC,CASSVTSGSEQYF,TRBV9,TRBD2,TRBJ2-7
TGCGCCAGCAGCTTTGGCAGGGGGCGAAGCACTGAAGCTTTCTTT,CASSFGRGRSTEAFF,TRBV5-1,TRBD1,TRBJ1-1
TGTGCCACCAGCAGAGATAACGGGGGTACTCAGCCCCAGCATTTT,CATSRDNGGTQPQHF,TRBV15,-,TRBJ1-5
TGTGCCAGTCAGGGGACGGTCAAAGACTATGGCTACACCTTC,CASQGTVKDYGYTF,TRBV19,-,TRBJ1-2
TGTGCCAGTAGTAGGAGTCTAGGTTCTAAGTCCTATGGCTACACCTTC,CASSRSLGSKSYGYTF,TRBV19,-,TRBJ1-2
TGTGCCTGGAGTGTTGTCCATTACAATGAGCAGTTCTTC,CAWSVVHYNEQFF,TRBV30,-,TRBJ2-1
TGTGCCAGCAGCCCTTGGACAGGGATTAGAGATACGCAGTATTTT,CASSPWTGIRDTQYF,TRBV13,TRBD1,TRBJ2-3
TGCAGTGCTGAGGGCAGGGGCATTCAGTACTTC,CSAEGRGIQYF,TRBV20-1,-,TRBJ2-4
TGTGCCAGCAGCCCGGCCGTCGGGGTGGAGCAGTACTTC,CASSPAVGVEQYF,TRBV6-5,-,TRBJ2-7
TGTGCCAGTAGTATTGACAGGGGGGAGACCCAGTACTTC,CASSIDRGETQYF,TRBV19,TRBD1,TRBJ2-5
TGTGCCAGCAGCCGGACTAGCGGATTTTTCACCGGGGAGCTGTTTTTT,CASSRTSGFFTGELFF,TRBV5-4,TRBD2,TRBJ2-2
TGTGCCAGCTCACCACCGATTGGGGCGTACTCTGGAAACACCATATATTTT,CASSPPIGAYSGNTIYF,TRBV18,-,TRBJ1-3
TGTGCCAGCAGTTGGGGGTTTGGGGGGGCTTTCTTT,CASSWGFGGAFF,TRBV28,-,TRBJ1-1
TGTGCCAGCTCACCTTCCGACAAGTTAGAGACCCAGTACTTC,CASSPSDKLETQYF,TRBV18,-,TRBJ2-5
TGTGCCAGCAGTGAAGCGCTTCAGATTAACTATGGCTACACCTTC,CASSEALQINYGYTF,TRBV2,-,TRBJ1-2
TGTGCCTGGAGTGTACCCCGGACAAGGAATGGCTACACCTTC,CAWSVPRTRNGYTF,TRBV30,-,TRBJ1-2
TGTGCCAGCAGCTTGGCCTCGAGATTAGCTAGGCCCTACGAGCAGTACTTC,CASSLASRLARPYEQYF,TRBV5-6,-,TRBJ2-7
TGCAGCGTTGCATGGAGCGTGGATGAAAAACTGTTTTTT,CSVAWSVDEKLFF,TRBV29-1,-,TRBJ1-4
TGTGCCAGCAGCTGGACCAGCGGGAGCCTCTACGAGCAGTACTTC,CASSWTSGSLYEQYF,TRBV5-4,TRBD2,TRBJ2-7
TGTGCCAGCTCATCCGACAGCCCTGCGTCTAGCGGGAGGGCGGCCGGGGAGCTGTTTTTT,CASSSDSPASSGRAAGELFF,TRBV18,TRBD2,TRBJ2-2
TGCGCCAGCAGCTGGACAGGGGGTAAATACAATGAGCAGTTCTTC,CASSWTGGKYNEQFF,TRBV5-1,TRBD1,TRBJ2-1
TGTGCCAGCAGCCAAGGAGGGACAAAAGAGACCCAGTACTTC,CASSQGGTKETQYF,TRBV4-2,-,TRBJ2-5
TGTGCCAGCAGCGGACCGCGGCCTAGCGGGTATTCCTACGAGCAGTACTTC,CASSGPRPSGYSYEQYF,TRBV27,TRBD2,TRBJ2-7
TGTGCCAGCAAAGCGCGGCTCGGGGAGCAAGAGACCCAGTACTTC,CASKARLGEQETQYF,TRBV2,-,TRBJ2-5
TGTGCCTGGAGTGTAGGGGGGGGATACAATGAGCAGTTCTTC,CAWSVGGGYNEQFF,TRBV30,-,TRBJ2-1
TGCGCCAGCAGCCAAGTGGGACTGTCCTACAATGAGCAGTTCTTC,CASSQVGLSYNEQFF,TRBV4-1,-,TRBJ2-1
TGTGCCAGCAGTAGACAGGGGGGCTCTGGAAACACCATATATTTT,CASSRQGGSGNTIYF,TRBV2,TRBD1,TRBJ1-3
TGTGCCAGCAGCTTCGTACAGGGTTTGGGGGATACGCAGTATTTT,CASSFVQGLGDTQYF,TRBV5-4,-,TRBJ2-3
TGCGCCAGCAGTTTTGAGGGGGTCCCTAATGAAAAACTGTTTTTT,CASSFEGVPNEKLFF,TRBV5-1,-,TRBJ1-4
TGTGCCAGCACCTCTCCGGGAGGGTTGGTCGGTGAGCAGTTCTTC,CASTSPGGLVGEQFF,TRBV28,TRBD2,TRBJ2-1
TGTGCCAGCAGCCCAGGGGTCTATGGCTACACCTTC,CASSPGVYGYTF,TRBV6-1,-,TRBJ1-2
TGTGCCAGCAGCTTAGTTAGCCGGGGCACTGAAGCTTTCTTT,CASSLVSRGTEAFF,TRBV11-2,-,TRBJ1-1
TGCGCCAGCAGCTCCGGACTAGCCGGCACAGATACGCAGTATTTT,CASSSGLAGTDTQYF,TRBV5-1,TRBD2,TRBJ2-3
TGCGCCAGCAGAGAGGGACTAGGGGCTGGTATAGATACGCAGTATTTT,CASREGLGAGIDTQYF,TRBV5-1,TRBD2,TRBJ2-3